Listed below are T cell receptor beta chains from one sample, sequenced in a study of T cells in Graves' hyperthyroidism and ophthalmopathy. One entry per CDR3 protein, called by TCRdb with MiXCR from the multiplex PCR reads. This sample carries about 690,000 distinct CDR3 sequences, roughly a sixth of them seen once, and the ten largest clones take around 15%. The sequenced sample was blood. These receptors were collected from a middle-aged man with Graves' hyperthyroidism. Each CDR3 is given with its conserved first and last residue. A D gene is named only where the DNA matches it firmly. Clone size is stated in some rows and not others, as once, few, many or a class when expanded.

>TRBV2|TRBJ1-1|TRBD1|.
TGTGCCAGCAGGCGGACAGGGGCGTCCACTGAAGCTTTCTTT
CASRRTGASTEAFF
>TRBV7-9|TRBJ2-5|TRBD1|many
TGTGCCAGCAGCCCGGGACAGGGGGCTGAACAAGAGACCCAATACTTC
CASSPGQGAEQETQYF
>TRBV11-2|TRBJ1-1|.|.
TGTGCCAGCAGCTTAGGAGGGTCGGACACTGAAGCTTTCTTT
CASSLGGSDTEAFF
>TRBV4-1|TRBJ2-7|TRBD2|.
TGCGCCAGCAGCCAAGATAGGGCTAGCGGGGTGTCCTACGAGCAGTACTTC
CASSQDRASGVSYEQYF
>TRBV11-2|TRBJ2-1|.|many
TGTGCCAGCAGCGATGCGGGCAGGGTGAAGTACAATGAGCAGTTCTTC
CASSDAGRVKYNEQFF
>TRBV11-3|TRBJ2-7|TRBD1|many
TGTGCCAGCAGTTTGGACAGGGGGGTCTACGAGCAGTACTTC
CASSLDRGVYEQYF
>TRBV28|TRBJ2-1|TRBD1|many
TGTGCCAGCAGCCCCAGGACAGGGCCCCATAACAATGAGCAGTTCTTC
CASSPRTGPHNNEQFF
>TRBV4-1|TRBJ2-3|TRBD2|.
TGCGCCAGCAGCCAAGCCGAAGGGGCGGGAGTAGATACGCAGTATTTT
CASSQAEGAGVDTQYF
>TRBV6-2/TRBV6-3|TRBJ2-2|.|.
TGTGCTATCGGCGATTCGAACACCGGGGAGCTGTTTTTT
CAIGDSNTGELFF
>TRBV12-3/TRBV12-4|TRBJ1-2|TRBD1|.
TGTGCCAGCAGCTACCTGGGGCAGGGGGCTGGTGGCTACACCTTC
CASSYLGQGAGGYTF
>TRBV20-1|TRBJ2-2|TRBD1|.
TGCAGTGCTTTCGACAGGGGGAGGGCGAACACCGGGGAGCTGTTTTTT
CSAFDRGRANTGELFF
>TRBV28|TRBJ2-7|TRBD2|many
TGTGCCAGCAGTGGCACTACGGGGGGGGCTCTATACGAGCAGTACTTC
CASSGTTGGALYEQYF
>TRBV19|TRBJ1-1|.|many
TGTGCCAGCAGTTCGCAGGTGAACACTGAAGCTTTCTTT
CASSSQVNTEAFF
>TRBV5-8|TRBJ1-1|TRBD1|many
TGTGCCAGCAGCTGGGACAGGCCCTTACCAAACACTGAAGCTTTCTTT
CASSWDRPLPNTEAFF
>TRBV7-2|TRBJ2-7|TRBD2|.
TGTGCCAGCACCGGGACTAGCGGGAGAGTCTACGAGCAGTACTTC
CASTGTSGRVYEQYF
>TRBV28|TRBJ1-2|.|.
TGTGCCAGCAGTCCCCGGGTCATCGTCTATGGCTACACCTTC
CASSPRVIVYGYTF
>TRBV20-1|TRBJ2-7|TRBD2|many
TGCAGTGCTAGATGGACTAGCGGGAAAAACGAGCAGTACTTC
CSARWTSGKNEQYF
>TRBV4-2|TRBJ2-2|TRBD1|few
TGTGCCAGCAGCCAAGTTGGGGCAGGGGGCACCGGGGAGCTGTTTTTT
CASSQVGAGGTGELFF
>TRBV30|TRBJ1-2|.|.
TGTGCCAGCCACAGTGGGCTGAACTATGGCTACACCTTC
CASHSGLNYGYTF
>TRBV30|TRBJ2-1|TRBD2|few
TGTGCCTGGGCCGGGACTAGAAATGTTTACAATGAGCAGTTCTTC
CAWAGTRNVYNEQFF
>TRBV5-1|TRBJ1-2|TRBD1|many
TGCGCCAGCAGCTCTCACAGGGGGCCGGATGGCTACACCTTC
CASSSHRGPDGYTF
>TRBV28|TRBJ1-5|TRBD1|many
TGTGCCAGCAGTTCGGGACAGGTAAACAATCAGCCCCAGCATTTT
CASSSGQVNNQPQHF
>TRBV9|TRBJ2-6|.|.
TGTGCCAGCAGCGTAGGAGAAGGACGGTCGTCTGGGGCCAACGTCCTGACTTTC
CASSVGEGRSSGANVLTF
>TRBV5-1|TRBJ2-1|.|many
TGCGCCAGCAGCTTGGATTCGGGTACCTACAATGAGCAGTTCTTC
CASSLDSGTYNEQFF
>TRBV24-1|TRBJ2-1|TRBD1|.
TGTGCCACCAGTGACCCGGGACAGGGGGCGCAGGGAGCGGGAGGTGGGTCCTACAATGAGCAGTTCTTC
CATSDPGQGAQGAGGGSYNEQFF
>TRBV24-1|TRBJ2-5|.|many
TGTGCCACCAGTGATCCAGCCCTTGAAGAGACCCAGTACTTC
CATSDPALEETQYF
>TRBV20-1|TRBJ2-7|TRBD2|few
TGCAGTGCCCGACCGATACTAGCGGGAGGCCTCTCCTACGAGCAGTACTTC
CSARPILAGGLSYEQYF
>TRBV14|TRBJ2-1|TRBD2|.
TGTGCCAGCAGCCAACTTTTTGGAGTAGCGGGAGGCGATGAGCAGTTCTTC
CASSQLFGVAGGDEQFF
>TRBV28|TRBJ1-2|.|many
TGTGCCAGCAGTTTTTCGCCTTCAGGTGGCTACACCTTC
CASSFSPSGGYTF
>TRBV18|TRBJ2-3|.|many
TGTGCCAGCTCACCGGAAGCAGATACGCAGTATTTT
CASSPEADTQYF
>TRBV24-1|TRBJ2-5|.|many
TGTGCCACCAGTGATTCAGAGACTAGGCAAGAGACCCAGTACTTC
CATSDSETRQETQYF
>TRBV19|TRBJ2-7|TRBD2|.
TGTGCCAGTAGTGTGTTGAGCGGGACCTACGAGCAGTACTTC
CASSVLSGTYEQYF
>TRBV28|TRBJ2-5|.|many
TGTGCCAGCAGTCCGGTAGGGATTCAAGAGACCCAGTACTTC
CASSPVGIQETQYF
>TRBV10-3|TRBJ2-3|.|few
TGTGCCATCAGTGCACACACAGATACGCAGTATTTT
CAISAHTDTQYF
>TRBV6-1|TRBJ2-2|.|.
TGTGCCAGCAGACTAGGACAGAGATACACCGGGGAGCTGTTTTTT
CASRLGQRYTGELFF
>TRBV4-1|TRBJ2-7|TRBD1|.
TGCGCCAGCAGCCACGGTACGTTCCGGACAGGGGGGGATTCCTACGAGCAGTACTTC
CASSHGTFRTGGDSYEQYF
>TRBV28|TRBJ1-4|TRBD1|many
TGTGCCAGCAGTGACCAAGGGGGCGCATCTGAAAAACTGTTTTTT
CASSDQGGASEKLFF
>TRBV27|TRBJ2-5|TRBD2|many
TGTGCCAGCAGATCCGGGACTAGCGGGAGCTACGAGACCCAGTACTTC
CASRSGTSGSYETQYF
>TRBV2|TRBJ1-2|TRBD1|many
TGTGCCAGCTCGGGGGACAGCCATGGCTACACCTTC
CASSGDSHGYTF
>TRBV5-1|TRBJ2-1|TRBD2|few
TGCGCCAGCCGAGGGACTAGCGGACTCTACAATGAGCAGTTCTTC
CASRGTSGLYNEQFF
>TRBV12-3/TRBV12-4|TRBJ2-7|.|many
TGTGCCAGCACCCCCAGGACAAGCTTCTACGAGCAGTACTTC
CASTPRTSFYEQYF
>TRBV28|TRBJ2-7|.|many
TGTGCCAGTGAAAGAGGGTCGAACGCCTACGAGCAGTACTTC
CASERGSNAYEQYF
>TRBV6-1|TRBJ1-1|TRBD1|few
TGTGCCAGCAGTTTCTCCGAGACAGGGTTCACTGAAGCTTTCTTT
CASSFSETGFTEAFF
>TRBV11-2|TRBJ2-1|TRBD2|many
TGTGCCAGCAGCTTCTATAGCGGGAGGCCCCACAATGAGCAGTTCTTC
CASSFYSGRPHNEQFF
>TRBV30|TRBJ1-5|TRBD1|many
TGTGCCTGGGCCAGGGGGAGTTATCAGCCCCAGCATTTT
CAWARGSYQPQHF
>TRBV20-1|TRBJ2-7|TRBD2|many
TGCAGTGCTAGCAGAGCGGGAACCTACGAGCAGTACTTC
CSASRAGTYEQYF
>TRBV7-6|TRBJ1-2|.|few
TGTGCCAGCAGCGGGTGGGGGGTTTACGGCTACACCTTC
CASSGWGVYGYTF
>TRBV25-1|TRBJ2-6|TRBD1|few
TGTGCCAGCAGTGAGGGACAGCGCTCTGGGGCCAACGTCCTGACTTTC
CASSEGQRSGANVLTF
>TRBV10-3|TRBJ1-2|.|.
TGTGCCATCAGTGAGTCGGCAGGGTACTATGGCTACACCTTC
CAISESAGYYGYTF
>TRBV20-1|TRBJ2-1|TRBD1|few
TGCAGTGCTCGACTCAGGGACAGTGAATCCTACAATGAGCAGTTCTTC
CSARLRDSESYNEQFF
>TRBV28|TRBJ2-3|TRBD2|.
TGTGCCAGCAGTACATTAGCGGGGGACACAGATACGCAGTATTTT
CASSTLAGDTDTQYF
>TRBV6-6|TRBJ1-3|.|few
TGTGCCAGCAGTTACCTCCCGGGACCCAACTCTGGAAACACCATATATTTT
CASSYLPGPNSGNTIYF
>TRBV29-1|TRBJ2-1|TRBD2|few
TGCAGCGTTGAGGCTAGCGGGAGTTACAATGAGCAGTTCTTC
CSVEASGSYNEQFF
>TRBV27|TRBJ2-7|TRBD1|few
TGTGCCAGCAGTTTAGATTCCGGGACAGCTTCCTACGAGCAGTACTTC
CASSLDSGTASYEQYF
>TRBV3-1|TRBJ1-6|.|.
TGTGCCAGCAGCCAAGATGCCCTGCAGGGTTCTCTTCGCTCCTATAATTCACCCCTCCACTTT
CASSQDALQGSLRSYNSPLHF
>TRBV7-9|TRBJ2-2|TRBD1|.
TGTGCCAGCTTCACCCCGGGACAGGGACACACCGGGGAGCTGTTTTTT
CASFTPGQGHTGELFF
>TRBV3-1|TRBJ2-5|.|many
TGTGCCAGCAGCCAACGGAGCCAAGAGACCCAGTACTTC
CASSQRSQETQYF
>TRBV2|TRBJ1-4|.|many
TGTGCCAGCAGTGAATCCCCAAGGTTAAATAATGAAAAACTGTTTTTT
CASSESPRLNNEKLFF
>TRBV5-1|TRBJ2-7|TRBD1|few
TGCGCCAGCAGCCTCACAGGGGGGCGCGACGAGCAGTACTTC
CASSLTGGRDEQYF